This T cell receptor beta chain was documented in a study of blood T cell repertoires in COVID-19 (dated by TCRdb to the early 2020s). Regarding the study in general: Samples from collaborators originated in the United States, Italy and Spain and spanned both the acute and convalescent phases of COVID-19. The prospective study material was composed of cDNA or gDNA derived from T cells, B-cell-depleted T cells, or PBMCs. The dataset comprised deeply sampled blood TCRbeta repertoires from subjects exposed to, actively infected with, or recovered from COVID-19. The repertoires were released in a freely available public database intended as a resource for research on the immune response to SARS-CoV-2. Samples were obtained from the ongoing ImmuneRACE study (first 160 participants) and from about 1,300 subjects provided by 6 global collaborators. Nearly every sample came with metadata listing a de-identified subject ID, COVID-19 status, age in years and sex. Where available, HLA class I and class II types were obtained from metadata supplied by the sample provider rather than from assay-based typing.

Study-wide conclusions, independent of this receptor: The quantity of clinical and demographic metadata differed by source and by participant and was supplied without curation.

The cysteine opens and the phenylalanine closes a CDR3 of 16 amino acids. Of the read, only the CDR3 DNA is kept; its 48 bases are in frame from base 1. CDR1 and CDR2 are drawn from the germline V gene (reference sequence): SSHAT, FNYEAQ. TCRbeta CDR3 regions were amplified from genomic DNA by means of the immunoSEQ Assay, a bias-controlled multiplex PCR. Regarding the original processing steps: The number of nucleated cells in each sample was estimated by amplification of reference gene primers within the assay. Sequence reads were collapsed and filtered to measure the absolute abundance of every unique TCRbeta CDR3 rearrangement. Productive Simpson clonality was computed per sample as the square root of Simpson's diversity index over productive rearrangements. TCRdb holds this immuneACCESS table with in-frame rearrangements only. Some clones are missing; in checked studies, unresolved V genes explain under half, and the rest has no known cause. The DNA was the basis for D and trimming; V, J and clone size are from that table. In all, the sample holds about 300,000 clones, and 70% to 90% of those were seen once. The ten largest clones take up 4.5% to 7% of the sample.

Details on this clone: This clone's antigen is unknown. Germline and junction disagree at one end, which may indicate a read error.

Participants in the prospective study were enrolled through a virtual design, were aged about 18 to 90 years, and lived in approximately 25 United States geographic areas. In the prospective study, cohorts were assigned on the basis of participant-reported clinical history obtained from a screening survey and a study questionnaire. ImmuneRACE Cohort 3 recovered participants were defined by two consecutive negative NP/OP PCR tests, healthcare professional clearance, or symptom resolution. In the prospective study, whole blood, serum and a nasopharyngeal or oropharyngeal swab were collected from each participant by mobile phlebotomists. Over a roughly 2-month period, participants in the prospective study had the option of providing additional blood draws and questionnaires. Before DNA extraction, prospective study blood samples were shipped either frozen or at room temperature.

The V gene is TRBV7-7 and the J gene is TRBJ2-5; tentative D gene TRBD1, with 6 bases matching. The sample was PBMCs or T cells enriched from blood (not recorded which). This clonotype originated in a woman aged 30 to 39 who had recovered from COVID-19. The nucleotide sequence reads as follows: TGTGCTAGCAGCTCTTTCCAGGGGCCGTCTCAAGAGACCCAGTACTTC. It encodes CASSSFQGPSQETQYF.